These 2 T cell receptor beta chains were sequenced from one sample in a study of CD8 T cells in ankylosing spondylitis. TCRdb itself ran the 5' RACE reads through MiXCR, one entry per CDR3 protein. Counted here are 190,000 or so distinct CDR3 sequences, 13% occurring once; the ten biggest clones make up approximately 17%. Sequenced material: blood, either unsorted or a sorted T cell fraction (not recorded which). Receptors originate from a male donor with ankylosing spondylitis or in good health (not recorded which).

The CDR3 coding sequence is TGTGCCAGCAGCCAGCGACAGGGTGGTGAAAAACTGTTTTTT. Translation: CASSQRQGGEKLFF. The chain has TRBV11-2 and TRBJ1-4, with TRBD1 matching over 7 bases. This CDR3 is 14 amino acids long. Germline CDR1 and CDR2: SGHAT and FQNNGV. With V trimmed by 5 bases and J by 7 bases, 7 bases remained unmatched.

The chain links TRBV11-2 to TRBJ2-1; the match to TRBD2 covers 14 bases. CDR1 is SGHAT, CDR2 FQNNGV, per germline. There are 16 residues in the CDR3. J was trimmed by 7 bases and V by 6 bases; bases with no gene match: 8. In DNA form, the CDR3 reads TGTGCCAGCAGTACCTGGGGACTAGCGGGAGCGAATGAGCAGTTCTTC. Amino acids: CASSTWGLAGANEQFF.